This T cell receptor beta chain was retrieved from a study of blood T cell repertoires in COVID-19. Authors' analysis steps: For nucleated cells, counts were estimated from reference gene primer amplification. The method was immunoSEQ multiplex PCR; TCRdb's version includes in-frame clones alone and lacks a portion of them. V and J calls and clone size are as listed in that table; D and trimming were resolved from the DNA. The table lists approximately 150,000 clones, 81% of them singletons, with approximately 5.1% in the top ten. The CDR3 extends over 14 amino acids. The germline V gene encodes CDR1 SGHDN and CDR2 FVKESK. V dropped 2 bases and J dropped 4 bases, with 10 bases sitting between them. This study enrolled people aged about 18 to 90 from about two dozen US geographic areas. Participant-reported clinical history was the basis for cohort assignment.

This chain links TRBV14 with TRBJ2-3; TRBD1 is a possible D gene (5 bases). Sample: PBMCs or T cells enriched from blood (not recorded which). This receptor was taken from a woman in her thirties or forties with acute COVID-19. The CDR3 region is CASSQLQGADTQYF. Here the CDR3 DNA reads TGTGCCAGCAGCCAATTGCAGGGCGCAGATACGCAGTATTTT. Full variable domain (missing parts from reference TRBV14 and TRBJ2-3): EAGVTQFPSHSVIEKGQTVTLRCDPISGHDNLYWYRRVMGKEIKFLLHFVKESKQDESGMPNNRFLAERTGGTYSTLKVQPAELEDSGVYFCASSQLQGADTQYFGPGTRLTVL.